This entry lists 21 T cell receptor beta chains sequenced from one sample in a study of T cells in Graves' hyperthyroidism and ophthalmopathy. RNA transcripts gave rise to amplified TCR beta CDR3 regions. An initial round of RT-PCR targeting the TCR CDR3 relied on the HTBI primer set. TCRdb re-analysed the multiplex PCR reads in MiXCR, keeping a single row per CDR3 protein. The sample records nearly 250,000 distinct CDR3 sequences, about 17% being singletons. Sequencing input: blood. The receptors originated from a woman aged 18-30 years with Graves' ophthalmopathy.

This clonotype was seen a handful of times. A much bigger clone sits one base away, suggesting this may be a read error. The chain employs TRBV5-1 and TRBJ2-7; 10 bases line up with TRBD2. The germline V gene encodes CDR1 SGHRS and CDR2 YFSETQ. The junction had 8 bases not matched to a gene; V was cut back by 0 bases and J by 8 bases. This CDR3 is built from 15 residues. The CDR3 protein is CASSLALAGEYKQYF. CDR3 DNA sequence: TGCGCCAGCAGCTTGGCCCTAGCGGGAGAGTACAAGCAGTACTTC.

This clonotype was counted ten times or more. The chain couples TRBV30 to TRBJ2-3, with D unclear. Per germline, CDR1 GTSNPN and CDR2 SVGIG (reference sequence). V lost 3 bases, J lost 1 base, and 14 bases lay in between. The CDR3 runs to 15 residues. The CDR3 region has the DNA TGTGCCTGGAGGTCCCCGGGTGGGGGCACAGATACGCAGTATTTT. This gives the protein CAWRSPGGGTDTQYF.

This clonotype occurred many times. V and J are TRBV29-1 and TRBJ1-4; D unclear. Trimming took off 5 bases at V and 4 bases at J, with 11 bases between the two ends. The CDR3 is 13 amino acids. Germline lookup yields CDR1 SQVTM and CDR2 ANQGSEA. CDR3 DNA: TGCAGCGTTCGGTCTGGGTTTAATGAAAAACTGTTTTTT. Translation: CSVRSGFNEKLFF.

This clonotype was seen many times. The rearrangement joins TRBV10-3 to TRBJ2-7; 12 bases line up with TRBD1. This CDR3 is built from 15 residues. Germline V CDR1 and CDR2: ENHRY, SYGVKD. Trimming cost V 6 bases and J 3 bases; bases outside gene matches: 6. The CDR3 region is CAISEGDRGLYEQYF. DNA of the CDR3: TGTGCCATCAGCGAGGGGGACAGGGGGCTCTACGAGCAGTACTTC.

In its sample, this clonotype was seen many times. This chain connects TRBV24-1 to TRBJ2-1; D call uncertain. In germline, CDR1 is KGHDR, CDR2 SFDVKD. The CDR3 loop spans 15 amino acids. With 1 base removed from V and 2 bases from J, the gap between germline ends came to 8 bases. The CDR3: CATSDFSDAYNEQFF. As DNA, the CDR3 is TGTGCCACCAGTGATTTCTCGGACGCCTACAATGAGCAGTTCTTC.

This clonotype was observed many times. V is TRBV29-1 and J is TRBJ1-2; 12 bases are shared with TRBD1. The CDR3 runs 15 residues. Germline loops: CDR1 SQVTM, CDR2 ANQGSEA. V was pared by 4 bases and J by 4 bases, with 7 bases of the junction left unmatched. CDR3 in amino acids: CSVAGTGGSIYGYTF. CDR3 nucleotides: TGCAGCGTTGCGGGGACAGGGGGCTCAATCTATGGCTACACCTTC.

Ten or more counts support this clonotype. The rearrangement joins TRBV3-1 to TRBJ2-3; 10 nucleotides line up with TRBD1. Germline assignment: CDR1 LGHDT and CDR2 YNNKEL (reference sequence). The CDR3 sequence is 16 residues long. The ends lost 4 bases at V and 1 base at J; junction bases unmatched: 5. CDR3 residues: CASSPSGTGGTDTQYF. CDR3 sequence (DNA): TGTGCCAGCAGCCCGTCCGGGACAGGGGGCACAGATACGCAGTATTTT.

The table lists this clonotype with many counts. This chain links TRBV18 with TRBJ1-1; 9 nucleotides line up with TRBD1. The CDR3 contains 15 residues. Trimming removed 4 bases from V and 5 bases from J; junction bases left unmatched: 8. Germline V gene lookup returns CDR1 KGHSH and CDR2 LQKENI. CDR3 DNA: TGTGCCAGCTCACGTCAGACAGGGGGGGATACTGAAGCTTTCTTT. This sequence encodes CASSRQTGGDTEAFF.

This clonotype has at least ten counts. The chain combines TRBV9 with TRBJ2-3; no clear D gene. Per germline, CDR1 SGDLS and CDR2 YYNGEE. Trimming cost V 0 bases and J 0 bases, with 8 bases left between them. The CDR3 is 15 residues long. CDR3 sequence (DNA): TGTGCCAGCAGCGTAGAGATCGGGAGCACAGATACGCAGTATTTT. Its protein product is CASSVEIGSTDTQYF.

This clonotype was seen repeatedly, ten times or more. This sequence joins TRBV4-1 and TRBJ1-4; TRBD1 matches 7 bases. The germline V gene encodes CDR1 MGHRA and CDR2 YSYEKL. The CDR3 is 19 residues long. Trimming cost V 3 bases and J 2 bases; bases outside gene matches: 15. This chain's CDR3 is CASSHDPGQRRGTNEKLFF. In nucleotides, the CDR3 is TGCGCCAGCAGCCATGATCCGGGACAGCGACGTGGGACTAATGAAAAACTGTTTTTT.

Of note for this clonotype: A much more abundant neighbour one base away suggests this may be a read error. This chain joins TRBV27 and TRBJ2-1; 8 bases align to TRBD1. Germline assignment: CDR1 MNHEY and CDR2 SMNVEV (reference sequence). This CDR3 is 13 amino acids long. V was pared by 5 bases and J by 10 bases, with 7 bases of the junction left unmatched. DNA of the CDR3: TGTGCCAGCAGTCACGGACAGGGAGCGGAGCAGTTCTTC. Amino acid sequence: CASSHGQGAEQFF.

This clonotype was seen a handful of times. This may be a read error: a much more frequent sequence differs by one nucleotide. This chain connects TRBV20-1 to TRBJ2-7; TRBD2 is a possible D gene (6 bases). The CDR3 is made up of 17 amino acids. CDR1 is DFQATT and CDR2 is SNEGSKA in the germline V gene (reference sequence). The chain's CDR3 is CSVRDSGDGSGYYEQYF. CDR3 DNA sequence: TGCAGTGTTAGAGATTCGGGAGACGGGAGTGGATACTACGAGCAGTACTTC.

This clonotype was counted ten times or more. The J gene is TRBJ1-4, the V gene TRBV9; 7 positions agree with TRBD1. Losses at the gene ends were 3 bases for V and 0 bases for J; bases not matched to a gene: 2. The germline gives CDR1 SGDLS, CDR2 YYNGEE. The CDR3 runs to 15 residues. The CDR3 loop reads CASSGGQATNEKLFF. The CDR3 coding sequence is TGTGCCAGCAGCGGAGGACAGGCAACTAATGAAAAACTGTTTTTT.

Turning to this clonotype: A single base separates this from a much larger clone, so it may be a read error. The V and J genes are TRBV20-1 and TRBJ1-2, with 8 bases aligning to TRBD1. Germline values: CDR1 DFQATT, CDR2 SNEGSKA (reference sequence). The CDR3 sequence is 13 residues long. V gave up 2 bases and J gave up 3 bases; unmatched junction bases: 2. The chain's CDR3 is CSARRTGHYGYTF. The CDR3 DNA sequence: TGCAGTGCTAGAAGGACAGGGCACTATGGCTACACCTTC.

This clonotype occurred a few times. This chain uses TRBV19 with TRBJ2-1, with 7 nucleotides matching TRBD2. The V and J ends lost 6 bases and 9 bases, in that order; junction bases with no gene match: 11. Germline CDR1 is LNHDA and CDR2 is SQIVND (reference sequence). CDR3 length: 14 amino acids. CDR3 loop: CASRAGSGMGEQFF. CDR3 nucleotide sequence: TGTGCCAGTAGGGCTGGGAGCGGGATGGGTGAGCAGTTCTTC.

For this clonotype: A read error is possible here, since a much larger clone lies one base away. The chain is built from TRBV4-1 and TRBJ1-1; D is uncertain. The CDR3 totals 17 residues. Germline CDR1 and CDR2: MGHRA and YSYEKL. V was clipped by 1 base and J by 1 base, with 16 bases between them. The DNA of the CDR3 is TGCGCCAGCAGCCAAGTCGATATGGGATTTACGAACACTGAAGCTTTCTTT. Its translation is CASSQVDMGFTNTEAFF.

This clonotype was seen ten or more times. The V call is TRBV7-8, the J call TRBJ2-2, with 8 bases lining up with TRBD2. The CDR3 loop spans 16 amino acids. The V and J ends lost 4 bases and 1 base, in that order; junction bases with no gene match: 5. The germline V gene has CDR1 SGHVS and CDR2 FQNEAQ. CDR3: CASSSISGMNTGELFF. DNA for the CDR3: TGTGCCAGCAGCTCCATTAGCGGGATGAACACCGGGGAGCTGTTTTTT.

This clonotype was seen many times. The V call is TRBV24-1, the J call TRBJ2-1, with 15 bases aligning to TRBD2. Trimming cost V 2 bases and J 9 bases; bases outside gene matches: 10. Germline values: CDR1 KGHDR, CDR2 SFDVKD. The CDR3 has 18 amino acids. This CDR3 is CATSDSTGTSGRNGEQFF. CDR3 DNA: TGTGCCACCAGTGATTCTACCGGGACTAGCGGGAGGAACGGTGAGCAGTTCTTC.

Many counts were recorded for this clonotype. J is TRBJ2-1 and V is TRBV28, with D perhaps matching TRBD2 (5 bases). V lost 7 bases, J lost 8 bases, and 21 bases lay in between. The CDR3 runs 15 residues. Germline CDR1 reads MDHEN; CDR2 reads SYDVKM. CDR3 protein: CASNSVEASGDEQFF. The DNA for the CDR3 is TGTGCCAGCAATTCTGTGGAAGCGAGCGGAGATGAGCAGTTCTTC.

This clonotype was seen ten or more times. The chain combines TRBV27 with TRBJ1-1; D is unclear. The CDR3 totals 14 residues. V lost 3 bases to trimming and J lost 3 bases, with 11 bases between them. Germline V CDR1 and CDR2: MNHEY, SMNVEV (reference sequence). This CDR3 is CASSFYSKDTEAFF. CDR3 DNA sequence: TGTGCCAGCAGTTTTTACAGTAAGGACACTGAAGCTTTCTTT.

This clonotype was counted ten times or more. The CDR3 protein is CASRQQGSSYEQYF. DNA for the CDR3: TGTGCCAGCCGACAACAGGGGAGCTCCTACGAGCAGTACTTC. The chain links TRBV19 to TRBJ2-7; 7 nucleotides align to TRBD1. Germline CDR1 and CDR2: LNHDA and SQIVND (reference sequence). Trimming removed 9 bases from V and 0 bases from J; junction bases left unmatched: 8. This CDR3 comprises 14 residues.